This TCR beta chain was found in a study of lymphopenia after photon versus proton radiotherapy. Repertoires were generated with immunoSEQ multiplex PCR, while TCRdb's copy carries only in-frame clones and drops some. The data show about 30,000 clones, roughly 94% seen once. Looked up from germline, CDR1 is SGHTA and CDR2 is FQGNSA. CDR3 length: 17 amino acids. Losses at the gene ends were 0 bases for V and 1 base for J; bases not matched to a gene: 1. Findings of the study overall: Authors raise, but do not show, better survival with proton therapy. Post-nadir diversity loss with photons came from oligoclonal expansion, particularly CD8+ Temra cells. Proton therapy kept repertoires fairly stable, unlike photons, which gained effector/memory cells. In patients who died, overall survival fell as post-nadir TCR diversity dropped more.

A note on this clone: Its antigen is as yet unknown.

The receptor comes from a woman in her fifties or sixties with cholangiocarcinoma. This specimen was peripheral blood, taken from a patient treated with photon-based radiotherapy. The gene calls are TRBV7-2 and TRBJ2-3, with TRBD2 matching 13 bases. CDR3 in DNA: TGTGCCAGCAGCTTAGCAGGGACTAGCGGGGGCACAGATACGCAGTATTTT. As protein: CASSLAGTSGGTDTQYF.